The clone carrying this T cell receptor beta chain was counted many times. Its antigen is currently unknown. Germline and junction disagree at one end, which may indicate a read error. Germline V lookup: CDR1 SGHRS, CDR2 YFSETQ. The CDR3 loop spans 16 amino acids. Amplification targeted TCR beta CDR3 regions from RNA transcripts. First-round RT-PCR of the TCR CDR3 relied on the HTBI primer set. TCRdb redid the calling of the multiplex PCR reads with MiXCR, one entry per CDR3 protein. This table holds about 570,000 distinct CDR3 sequences, approximately 44% found once. The data originate from a study of T cells in Graves' hyperthyroidism and ophthalmopathy. The study, taken as a whole, reports: Most thyroid clonotypes expanded above 0.001 appeared in blood too. Stable hyperthyroidism was separated from ophthalmopathy by a model based on 13 V-J features.

The sequence came from an adult woman with Graves' disease, either hyperthyroidism or ophthalmopathy (not recorded which). J is TRBJ1-1 and V is TRBV5-1; TRBD1 matches at 9 bases. Sequencing was performed on peripheral blood or thyroid tissue (not recorded which). The CDR3: CASSLGQGIMNTEAFF. CDR3 sequence (DNA): TGTGCCAGCAGCTTGGGACAGGGAATCATGAACACTGAAGCTTTCTTT. The variable domain in full, completed from reference TRBV5-1 and TRBJ1-1, reads KAGVTQTPRYLIKTRGQQVTLSCSPISGHRSVSWYQQTPGQGLQFLFEYFSETQRNKGNFPGRFSGRQFSNSRSEMNVSTLELGDSALYLCASSLGQGIMNTEAFFGQGTRLTVV.